These 32 T cell receptor beta chains came from one sample sequenced in a study of CD8+CD57+ T cells in acquired aplastic anemia. Sequencing involved patients with CD8+CD57+ cell expansion previously shown by flow cytometry. TCR beta VDJ and CDR3 profiles were obtained from a genomic DNA template. TCRdb reprocessed the reads via MiXCR and lists one record per CDR3 protein. The sample records over 40,000 distinct CDR3 sequences, about 60% being singletons. Sequenced sample: sorted CD4+, CD8+, or CD8+CD57+ T cells (not recorded which) from PBMCs. The receptors here all came from a human donor with aplastic anemia.

The V and J genes are TRBV29-1 and TRBJ1-1; TRBD1 matches 7 bases. The J segment lost 11 bases and the V segment lost 7 bases, leaving 10 bases of the junction unmatched. The CDR3 extends over 11 amino acids. Germline CDR1 and CDR2: SQVTM and ANQGSEA. Written as DNA, the CDR3 is TGCAGCGCCTGGACAGGAATTTGGGCTTTCTTT. Protein: CSAWTGIWAFF.

The V and J genes are TRBV24-1 and TRBJ1-2; 11 positions match TRBD1. This CDR3 has 15 amino acids. Trimming cost V 4 bases and J 8 bases; bases outside gene matches: 8. Germline lookup yields CDR1 KGHDR and CDR2 SFDVKD. The CDR3 DNA is TGTGCCACCAGTGACCGGGACAGGGGGTTCGGCGGCTACACCTTC. It yields the protein CATSDRDRGFGGYTF.

The chain is built from TRBV20-1 and TRBJ1-2, with D possibly being TRBD1 (6 bases). The CDR3 loop spans 11 amino acids. Germline V gives CDR1 DFQATT, CDR2 SNEGSKA (reference sequence). Between the trimmed V and J ends, which lost 3 bases and 7 bases, there was a span of 9 bases. The CDR3 spells CSASGTPGYTF. The CDR3 DNA sequence: TGCAGTGCTAGCGGGACACCTGGCTACACCTTC.

This chain connects TRBV2 to TRBJ2-1; tentatively, D is TRBD1 or TRBD2 (5 bases each). The CDR3 length is 14 residues. Trimming pared 6 bases from V and 9 bases from J, leaving 18 bases between. Germline loops: CDR1 SNHLY, CDR2 FYNNEI. The CDR3 protein is CASSNIGVGGEQFF. The CDR3 DNA is TGTGCCAGCAGCAACATAGGGGTTGGGGGTGAGCAGTTCTTC.

This clonotype turned up a few times. J is TRBJ2-5 and V is TRBV2, with D maybe TRBD1 (6 bases). This CDR3 spans 15 amino acids. Trimming took 4 bases from V and 1 from J, leaving 13 bases between them. Germline-derived CDR1 and CDR2 are SNHLY and FYNNEI. The CDR3 nucleotides are TGTGCCAGCAGTGCTATGCAGGGGACCCAAGAGACCCAGTACTTC. Translation: CASSAMQGTQETQYF.

The chain uses TRBV10-3 and TRBJ2-3; D remains ambiguous. The V gene's germline CDR1 is ENHRY and CDR2 SYGVKD. The V end was cut by 0 bases, the J end by 7 bases, with 11 bases between. CDR3 length: 14 amino acids. CDR3 bases: TGTGCCATCAGTGAGTCGACGGTAAGGTATACGCAGTATTTT. It translates to CAISESTVRYTQYF.

V is TRBV20-1 and J is TRBJ1-2; D not resolved. CDR1 DFQATT and CDR2 SNEGSKA come from the germline V gene (reference sequence). This CDR3 has 13 residues. The ends were cut back, 0 bases at V and 4 bases at J, with 9 bases in the middle. CDR3 DNA sequence: TGCAGTGCTAGAGATGAGAGCTCCTATGGCTACACCTTC. It specifies CSARDESSYGYTF.

There are a few counts of this clonotype. CDR3: CSVAGGHRETQYF. The CDR3 DNA reads TGCAGCGTTGCCGGGGGGCACAGGGAGACCCAGTACTTC. The chain has TRBV29-1 and TRBJ2-5; D possibly corresponds to TRBD2 (7 bases). The germline gives CDR1 SQVTM, CDR2 ANQGSEA. V shed 4 bases and J shed 5 bases, with 14 bases lying between them. CDR3 length: 13 residues. The entire variable domain, with the rest obtained from reference TRBV29-1 and TRBJ2-5, is as follows: SAVISQKPSRDICQRGTSLTIQCQVDSQVTMMFWYRQQPGQSLTLIATANQGSEATYESGFVIDKFPISRPNLTFSTLTVSNMSPEDSSIYLCSVAGGHRETQYFGPGTRLLVL.

This clonotype has at least ten counts. The gene calls are TRBV7-2 and TRBJ1-2, with D perhaps TRBD1 (5 bases). Between the trimmed V and J ends, which lost 4 bases and 2 bases, there was a span of 14 bases. The CDR3 loop spans 15 amino acids. Germline V CDR1 and CDR2: SGHTA, FQGNSA. The CDR3 protein is CASSSGGTSNYGYTF. CDR3 nucleotide sequence: TGTGCCAGCAGCTCGGGAGGGACCTCAAACTATGGCTACACCTTC.

The CDR3 DNA sequence: TGTGCCAGCAGTATACAGGGCGACTTTGGGGAGCAGTACTTC. Residues: CASSIQGDFGEQYF. The chain couples TRBV2 to TRBJ2-7, with D possibly matching TRBD1 (6 bases). CDR1 is SNHLY and CDR2 is FYNNEI in the germline V gene. The V and J ends lost 5 bases and 7 bases respectively, with 18 bases between them. The CDR3 runs to 14 residues.

The CDR3, as DNA: TGTGCCAGCGGCCATCCCACGGACAGGGCTCAATATGGCTACAATGAGCAGTTCTTC. It translates to CASGHPTDRAQYGYNEQFF. The chain is built from TRBV13 and TRBJ2-1; 8 bases map to TRBD1. Germline V lookup: CDR1 PRHDT, CDR2 FYEKMQ (reference sequence). The V and J ends lost 8 bases and 3 bases, in that order; junction bases with no gene match: 21. CDR3 length: 19 residues.

This clonotype was found a few times. The chain employs TRBV7-8 and TRBJ2-1, with 7 positions matching TRBD2. This CDR3 has 13 amino acids. Trimming removed 11 bases from V and 10 bases from J; junction bases left unmatched: 14. CDR1 SGHVS and CDR2 FQNEAQ come from the germline V gene. The CDR3 region is CAGQGEGGDEQFF. CDR3 nucleotide sequence: TGTGCCGGGCAAGGGGAGGGAGGGGACGAGCAGTTCTTC.

The chain is built from TRBV9 and TRBJ2-5; a possible D gene is TRBD1 (6 bases). The V and J ends lost 7 bases and 5 bases respectively, with 18 bases between them. Germline V gene lookup returns CDR1 SGDLS and CDR2 YYNGEE. There are 14 residues in the CDR3. The CDR3 coding sequence is TGTGCCAGCGACCCAGGCGGTAGGGGGGAGACCCAGTACTTC. It codes for CASDPGGRGETQYF.

This clonotype was found many times. The chain uses TRBV6-1 and TRBJ1-2; 7 bases fit TRBD1. With 6 bases clipped from V and 5 bases from J, the junction kept 3 bases outside the gene matches. CDR1 is MNHNS, CDR2 SASEGT, per germline. The CDR3 has 12 amino acids. The CDR3 DNA reads TGTGCCAGCAGGCCAGGGGGGTATGGCTACACCTTC. It specifies CASRPGGYGYTF.

This clonotype was counted between two and nine times. The chain employs TRBV9 and TRBJ2-1; D gene uncertain. Germline CDR1 reads SGDLS; CDR2 reads YYNGEE. V dropped 1 base and J dropped 0 bases, with 8 bases sitting between them. The CDR3 has 15 residues. This chain's CDR3 is CASSVYQNSYNEQFF. CDR3 DNA sequence: TGTGCCAGCAGCGTATACCAGAACTCCTACAATGAGCAGTTCTTC.

This clonotype was counted only a few times. The chain recombines TRBV7-9 with TRBJ1-1; weak D call: TRBD1 (6 bases). Germline CDR1 SEHNR, CDR2 FQNEAQ (reference sequence). The germline V and J ends were trimmed by 4 bases and 1 base, with 10 bases remaining between them. The CDR3 spans 14 residues. The CDR3 DNA reads as TGTGCCAGCAGCTCGGGGGGGGCGAACACTGAAGCTTTCTTT. Its translation is CASSSGGANTEAFF. The entire variable domain, with the rest obtained from reference TRBV7-9 and TRBJ1-1, is as follows: DTGVSQNPRHKITKRGQNVTFRCDPISEHNRLYWYRQTLGQGPEFLTYFQNEAQLEKSRLLSDRFSAERPKGSFSTLEIQRTEQGDSAMYLCASSSGGANTEAFFGQGTRLTVV.

This clonotype came up a few times. The chain employs TRBV18 and TRBJ2-7; D is possibly TRBD1 or TRBD2 (6 bases each). In germline, CDR1 is KGHSH, CDR2 LQKENI. This CDR3 is built from 15 residues. Trimming cost V 6 bases and J 2 bases, with 17 bases left between them. The CDR3 loop is CASSTGGLKAYEQYF. In DNA, the CDR3 is TGTGCCAGCTCGACCGGGGGCCTCAAGGCCTACGAGCAGTACTTC.

J is TRBJ1-5 and V is TRBV20-1; D gene uncertain. Trimming removed 6 bases at V and 0 bases at J, with 12 bases between. CDR1 is DFQATT and CDR2 is SNEGSKA in the germline V gene (reference sequence). This CDR3 spans 14 amino acids. As DNA, the CDR3 is TGCAGTGCCAGCAGAACTTATAGCAATCAGCCCCAGCATTTT. Translated: CSASRTYSNQPQHF.

The V gene is TRBV2, the J gene TRBJ1-5; 7 bases match TRBD1. V trimming: 0 bases; J trimming: 4 bases; junction bases outside the gene matches: 3. Germline V gene sequence: CDR1 SNHLY, CDR2 FYNNEI. The CDR3 runs to 15 residues. In nucleotides, the CDR3 is TGTGCCAGCAGTGAAGCGCGGACAGGAAATCAGCCCCAGCATTTT. Protein sequence: CASSEARTGNQPQHF.

This clonotype has only one observation. The J gene is TRBJ2-1, the V gene TRBV5-1; 10 positions agree with TRBD2. CDR3 size: 15 residues. Looked up from germline, CDR1 is SGHRS and CDR2 is YFSETQ. V was clipped by 1 base and J by 7 bases; unmatched bases: 5. The DNA of the CDR3 is TGCGCCAGCAGCTTGAGCCTAGCGGGAGTTAATGAGCAGTTCTTC. Protein sequence: CASSLSLAGVNEQFF.

V gene TRBV12-3 or TRBV12-4 combines with J gene TRBJ1-1; TRBD1 matches at 7 bases. The CDR3 loop spans 12 amino acids. Trimming cost V 5 bases and J 4 bases; bases outside gene matches: 1. CDR3 amino acids: CASSPGGTEAFF. The CDR3 region has the DNA TGTGCCAGCAGTCCAGGGGGCACTGAAGCTTTCTTT.

This clonotype was found once. V gene TRBV10-3 combines with J gene TRBJ1-1; D is unresolved. CDR3 length equals 12 residues. Trimming cost V 9 bases and J 1 base, with 9 bases left between them. Per germline, CDR1 ENHRY and CDR2 SYGVKD. For the CDR3, the DNA is TGTGCCATTCGAGACCCGAACACTGAAGCTTTCTTT. This encodes CAIRDPNTEAFF.

CDR3 in amino acids: CASSRGAIEEQYF. Here the CDR3 DNA reads TGTGCCAGCTCACGAGGGGCCATCGAAGAGCAGTACTTC. This chain uses TRBV19 with TRBJ2-7; the D gene could be TRBD1 or TRBD2 (5 bases each). V was clipped by 9 bases and J by 7 bases, with 19 bases between them. The CDR3 contains 13 residues. Germline V gene lookup returns CDR1 LNHDA and CDR2 SQIVND (reference sequence).

This clonotype was seen a few times. The genes are TRBV15 and TRBJ1-5; TRBD1 agrees at 7 bases. CDR1 is LNHNV, CDR2 YYDKDF, per germline (reference sequence). This CDR3 spans 15 amino acids. After removal of 1 base from V and 7 bases from J, the junction contained 7 bases not matched to a gene. The CDR3 sequence: CATSRGGGPRQPQHF. The DNA of the CDR3 is TGTGCCACCAGCAGAGGAGGGGGCCCGAGACAGCCCCAGCATTTT.

This clonotype was detected ten times or more. V usage is TRBV6-1 and J usage is TRBJ1-5, with D unresolved. Germline V gene sequence: CDR1 MNHNS, CDR2 SASEGT. Between the trimmed V and J ends, which lost 6 bases and 6 bases, there was a span of 12 bases. CDR3 length: 13 residues. CDR3 sequence: CASSLGVGQPQHF. In DNA form, the CDR3 reads TGTGCCAGCAGCCTCGGAGTCGGTCAGCCCCAGCATTTT.

This chain joins TRBV2 and TRBJ2-1; 7 positions agree with TRBD1. Germline V CDR1 and CDR2: SNHLY, FYNNEI. The V and J ends lost 7 bases and 7 bases, in that order; junction bases with no gene match: 4. The CDR3 has 12 residues. CDR3 DNA sequence: TGTGCCAGCACGACAGGGCCTAATGAGCAGTTCTTC. Encoded protein: CASTTGPNEQFF.

This chain joins TRBV25-1 and TRBJ2-1; D is perhaps TRBD2 (6 bases). V gave up 10 bases and J gave up 7 bases, with 26 bases separating them. Germline V gives CDR1 MGHDK, CDR2 SYGVNS. The CDR3 consists of 16 residues. The CDR3 region has the DNA TGTGCCACCAAACGGGCCATATCTAGCGTCCTAAATGAGCAGTTCTTC. This sequence encodes CATKRAISSVLNEQFF. The variable domain in full, completed from reference TRBV25-1 and TRBJ2-1, reads EADIYQTPRYLVIGTGKKITLECSQTMGHDKMYWYQQDPGMELHLIHYSYGVNSTEKGDLSSESTVSRIRTEHFPLTLESARPSHTSQYLCATKRAISSVLNEQFFGPGTRLTVL.

The chain uses TRBV14 and TRBJ2-7; D not certain. CDR3 length equals 11 residues. CDR1 and CDR2 from the germline V gene are SGHDN and FVKESK. Trimming removed 4 bases at V and 3 bases at J, with 4 bases between. CDR3: CASSRNYEQYF. For the CDR3, the DNA is TGTGCCAGCAGCCGAAACTACGAGCAGTACTTC. The full variable domain, rest sourced from reference TRBV14 and TRBJ2-7, is EAGVTQFPSHSVIEKGQTVTLRCDPISGHDNLYWYRRVMGKEIKFLLHFVKESKQDESGMPNNRFLAERTGGTYSTLKVQPAELEDSGVYFCASSRNYEQYFGPGTRLTVT.

The chain links TRBV20-1 to TRBJ1-2, with D uncertain. Germline V gene data show CDR1 as DFQATT and CDR2 as SNEGSKA (reference sequence). This CDR3 contains 14 residues. The V end was cut by 1 base, the J end by 8 bases, with 17 bases between. The CDR3 loop is CSARGERASVGYTF. In DNA, the CDR3 is TGCAGTGCTAGAGGGGAGAGGGCAAGTGTGGGCTACACCTTC.

The chain employs TRBV25-1 and TRBJ2-5; D remains ambiguous. The CDR3 sequence is 15 residues long. Germline V gene sequence: CDR1 MGHDK, CDR2 SYGVNS. V lost 1 base, J lost 4 bases, and 13 bases lay in between. The CDR3 sequence is CASSESRHNRETQYF. The CDR3 DNA sequence: TGTGCCAGCAGTGAATCACGACACAACAGAGAGACCCAGTACTTC.

The CDR3 here is CASSSTGDSPLHF. In nucleotides, the CDR3 is TGTGCCAGCAGCTCCACAGGGGATTCACCCCTCCACTTT. The chain carries TRBV9 and TRBJ1-6; 7 positions match TRBD1. CDR1 and CDR2 from the germline V gene are SGDLS and YYNGEE. This CDR3 contains 13 residues. J was trimmed by 8 bases and V by 4 bases; bases with no gene match: 3.

The chain carries TRBV15 and TRBJ2-5, with D possibly being TRBD1 or TRBD2 (5 bases each). The CDR3 totals 11 residues. The V end was cut by 8 bases, the J end by 2 bases, with 6 bases between. CDR1 and CDR2 (germline): LNHNV, YYDKDF (reference sequence). The CDR3 region is CATGTQETQYF. The CDR3, as DNA: TGTGCCACCGGGACGCAAGAGACCCAGTACTTC.